Here is one T cell receptor (beta chain) with its context. Original analysis: For nucleated cells, counts were estimated from reference gene primer amplification. The protocol was immunoSEQ multiplex PCR, while the TCRdb copy is restricted to in-frame clones and leaves out a portion. The V and J calls and clone size come from that table; D and trimming were worked out from the DNA. The sample records 95,000 to 150,000 clones, over 75% being singletons. The germline CDR1 and CDR2 sequences are ENHRY and SYGVKD. This CDR3 spans 15 amino acids. V trimming: 4 bases; J trimming: 1 base; junction bases outside the gene matches: 6. This entry is derived from a study of blood T cell repertoires in COVID-19.

The chain has TRBV10-3 and TRBJ2-7, with 8 nucleotides matching TRBD1. Sequencing input: peripheral blood. This clonotype was obtained from an older man with acute or convalescent COVID-19. In nucleotides, the CDR3 is TGTGCCATCAGTGGCACCGGACAGGGATCCTACGAGCAGTACTTC. Amino acid sequence: CAISGTGQGSYEQYF.